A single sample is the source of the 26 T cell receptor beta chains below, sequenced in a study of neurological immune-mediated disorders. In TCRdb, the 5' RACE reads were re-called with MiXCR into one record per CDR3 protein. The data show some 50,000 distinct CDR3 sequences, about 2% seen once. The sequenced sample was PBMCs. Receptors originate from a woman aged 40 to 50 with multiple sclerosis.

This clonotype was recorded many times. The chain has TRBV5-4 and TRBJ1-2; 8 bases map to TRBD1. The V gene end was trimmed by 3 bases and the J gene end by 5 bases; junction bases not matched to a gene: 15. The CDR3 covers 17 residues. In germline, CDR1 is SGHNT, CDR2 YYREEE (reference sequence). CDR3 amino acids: CASSSYTDRGRGYGYTF. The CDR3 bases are TGTGCCAGCAGCTCCTATACTGACAGGGGCAGGGGATATGGCTACACCTTC.

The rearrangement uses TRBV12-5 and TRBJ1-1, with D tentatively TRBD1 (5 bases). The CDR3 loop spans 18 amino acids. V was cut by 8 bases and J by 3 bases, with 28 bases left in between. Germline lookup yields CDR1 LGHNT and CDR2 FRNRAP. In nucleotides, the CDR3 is TGTGCTAGTAGAGCTTCACCGGGTCGCTGGAGGGGCTACACTGAAGCTTTCTTT. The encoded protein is CASRASPGRWRGYTEAFF. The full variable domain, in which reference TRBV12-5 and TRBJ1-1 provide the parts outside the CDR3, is DARVTQTPRHKVTEMGQEVTMRCQPILGHNTVFWYRQTMMQGLELLAYFRNRAPLDDSGMPKDRFSAEMPDATLATLKIQPSEPRDSAVYFCASRASPGRWRGYTEAFFGQGTRLTVV.

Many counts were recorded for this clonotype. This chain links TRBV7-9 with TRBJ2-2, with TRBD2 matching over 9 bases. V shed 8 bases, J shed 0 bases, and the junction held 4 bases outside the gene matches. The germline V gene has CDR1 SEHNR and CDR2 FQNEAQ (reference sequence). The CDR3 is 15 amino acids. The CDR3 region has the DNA TGTGCCAGCTGGAGCGGGGGGCCGAACACCGGGGAGCTGTTTTTT. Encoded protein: CASWSGGPNTGELFF.

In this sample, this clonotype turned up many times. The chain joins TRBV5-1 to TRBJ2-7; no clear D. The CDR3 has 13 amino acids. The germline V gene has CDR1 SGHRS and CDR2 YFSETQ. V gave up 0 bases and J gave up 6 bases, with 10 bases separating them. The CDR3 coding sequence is TGCGCCAGCAGCTTGGAGGTGTTTTCCGAGCAGTACTTC. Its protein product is CASSLEVFSEQYF.

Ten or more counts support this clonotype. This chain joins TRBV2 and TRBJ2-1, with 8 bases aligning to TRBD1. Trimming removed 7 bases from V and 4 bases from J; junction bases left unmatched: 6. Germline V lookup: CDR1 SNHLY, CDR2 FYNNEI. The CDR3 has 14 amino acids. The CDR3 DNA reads TGTGCCAGCACCCCGGACAGGGTTTACAATGAGCAGTTCTTC. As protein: CASTPDRVYNEQFF.

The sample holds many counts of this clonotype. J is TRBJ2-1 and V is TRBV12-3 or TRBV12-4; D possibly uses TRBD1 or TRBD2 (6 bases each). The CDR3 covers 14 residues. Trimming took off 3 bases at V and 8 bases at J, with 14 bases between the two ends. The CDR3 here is CASSFGGHKDEQFF. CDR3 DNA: TGTGCCAGCAGTTTTGGGGGGCACAAGGATGAGCAGTTCTTC.

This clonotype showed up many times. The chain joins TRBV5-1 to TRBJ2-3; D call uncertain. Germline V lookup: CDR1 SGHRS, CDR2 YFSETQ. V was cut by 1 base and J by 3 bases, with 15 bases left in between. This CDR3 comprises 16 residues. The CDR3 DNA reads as TGCGCCAGCAGCTTGTACGGCCCCGGGTCGACAGATACGCAGTATTTT. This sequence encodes CASSLYGPGSTDTQYF.

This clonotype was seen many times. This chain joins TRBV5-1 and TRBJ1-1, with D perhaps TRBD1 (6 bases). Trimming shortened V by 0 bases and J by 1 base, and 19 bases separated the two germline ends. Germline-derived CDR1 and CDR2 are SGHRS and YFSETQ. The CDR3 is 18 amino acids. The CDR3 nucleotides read TGCGCCAGCAGCTTGGCCGGCAGGGGAAGCTTGTCGAACACTGAAGCTTTCTTT. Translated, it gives CASSLAGRGSLSNTEAFF.

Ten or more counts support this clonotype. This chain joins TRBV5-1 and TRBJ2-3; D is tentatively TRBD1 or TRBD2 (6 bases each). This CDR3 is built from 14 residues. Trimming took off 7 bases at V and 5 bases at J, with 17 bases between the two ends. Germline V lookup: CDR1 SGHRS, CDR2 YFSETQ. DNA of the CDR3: TGCGCCAGCGGGACCGGGGGCCGGGGAGATACGCAGTATTTT. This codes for CASGTGGRGDTQYF.

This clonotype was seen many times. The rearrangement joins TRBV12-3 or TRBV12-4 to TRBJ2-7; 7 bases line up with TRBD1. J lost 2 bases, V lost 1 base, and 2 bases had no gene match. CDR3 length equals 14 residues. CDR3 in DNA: TGTGCCAGCAGTTTAGGAGGGACAGCCTACGAGCAGTACTTC. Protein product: CASSLGGTAYEQYF.

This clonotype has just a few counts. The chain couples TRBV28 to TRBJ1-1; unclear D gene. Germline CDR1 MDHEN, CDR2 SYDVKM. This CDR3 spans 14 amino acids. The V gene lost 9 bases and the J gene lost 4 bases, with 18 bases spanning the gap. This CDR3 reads CASTPPRGVTEAFF. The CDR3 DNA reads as TGTGCCAGTACGCCCCCTAGAGGAGTCACTGAAGCTTTCTTT.

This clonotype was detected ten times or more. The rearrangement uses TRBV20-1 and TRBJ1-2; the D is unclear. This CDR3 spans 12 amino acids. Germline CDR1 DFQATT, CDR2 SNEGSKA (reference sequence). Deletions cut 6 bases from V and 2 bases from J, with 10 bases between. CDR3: CSAVPGNYGYTF. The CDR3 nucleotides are TGCAGTGCCGTCCCGGGGAACTATGGCTACACCTTC.

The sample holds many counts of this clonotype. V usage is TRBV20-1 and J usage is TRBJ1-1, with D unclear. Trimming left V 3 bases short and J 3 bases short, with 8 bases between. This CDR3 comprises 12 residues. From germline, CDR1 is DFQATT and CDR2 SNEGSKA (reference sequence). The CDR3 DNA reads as TGCAGTGCTAGTATACCGGACACTGAAGCTTTCTTT. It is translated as CSASIPDTEAFF.

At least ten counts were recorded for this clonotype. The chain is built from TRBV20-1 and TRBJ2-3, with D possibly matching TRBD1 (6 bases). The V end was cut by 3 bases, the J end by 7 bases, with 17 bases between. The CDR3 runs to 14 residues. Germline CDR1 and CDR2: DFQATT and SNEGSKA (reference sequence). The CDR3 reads CSARMTVGTNTQYF. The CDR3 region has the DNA TGCAGTGCTAGGATGACAGTGGGGACAAATACGCAGTATTTT.

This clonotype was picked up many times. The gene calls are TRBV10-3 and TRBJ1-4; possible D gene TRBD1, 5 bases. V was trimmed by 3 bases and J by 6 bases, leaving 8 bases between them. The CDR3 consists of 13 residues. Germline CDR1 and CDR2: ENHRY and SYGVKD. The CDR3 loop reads CAISDRADEKLFF. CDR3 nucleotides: TGTGCCATCAGTGACAGGGCAGATGAAAAACTGTTTTTT.

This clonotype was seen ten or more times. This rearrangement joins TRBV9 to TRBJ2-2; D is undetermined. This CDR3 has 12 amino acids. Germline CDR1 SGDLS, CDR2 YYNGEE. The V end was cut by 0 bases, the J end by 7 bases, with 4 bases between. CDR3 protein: CASSVGDGELFF. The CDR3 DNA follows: TGTGCCAGCAGCGTAGGGGACGGGGAGCTGTTTTTT.

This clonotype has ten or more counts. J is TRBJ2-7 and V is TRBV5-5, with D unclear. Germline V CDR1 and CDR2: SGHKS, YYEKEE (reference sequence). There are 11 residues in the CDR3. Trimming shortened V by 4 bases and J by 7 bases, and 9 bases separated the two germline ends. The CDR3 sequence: CASSTRREQYF. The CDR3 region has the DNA TGTGCCAGCAGCACCCGAAGGGAGCAGTACTTC.

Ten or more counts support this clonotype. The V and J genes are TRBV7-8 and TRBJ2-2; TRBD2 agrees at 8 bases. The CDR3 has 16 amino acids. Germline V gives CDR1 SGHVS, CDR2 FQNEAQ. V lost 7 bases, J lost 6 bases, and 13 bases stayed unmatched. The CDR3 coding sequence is TGTGCCAGCACCCCCCCTCCGGGGGGGCTGTCCGGGGAGCTGTTTTTT. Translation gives CASTPPPGGLSGELFF.

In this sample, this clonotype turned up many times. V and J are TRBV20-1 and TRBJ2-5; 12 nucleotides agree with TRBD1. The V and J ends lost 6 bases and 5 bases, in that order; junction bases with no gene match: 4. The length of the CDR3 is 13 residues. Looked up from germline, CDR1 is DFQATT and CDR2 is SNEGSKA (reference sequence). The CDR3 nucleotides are TGCAGTGCGGGACAGGGGGCGGGGGAGACCCAGTACTTC. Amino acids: CSAGQGAGETQYF.

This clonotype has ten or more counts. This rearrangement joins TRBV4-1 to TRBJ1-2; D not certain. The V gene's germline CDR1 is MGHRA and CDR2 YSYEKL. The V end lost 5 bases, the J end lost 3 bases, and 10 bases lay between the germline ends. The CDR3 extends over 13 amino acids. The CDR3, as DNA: TGCGCCAGCAGCAAGGGTTACGACTATGGCTACACCTTC. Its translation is CASSKGYDYGYTF.

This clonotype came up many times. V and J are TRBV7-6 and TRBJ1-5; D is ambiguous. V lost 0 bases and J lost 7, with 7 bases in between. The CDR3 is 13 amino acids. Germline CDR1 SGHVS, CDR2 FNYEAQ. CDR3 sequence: CASSLAGKQPQHF. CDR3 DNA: TGTGCCAGCAGCTTAGCAGGGAAACAGCCCCAGCATTTT.

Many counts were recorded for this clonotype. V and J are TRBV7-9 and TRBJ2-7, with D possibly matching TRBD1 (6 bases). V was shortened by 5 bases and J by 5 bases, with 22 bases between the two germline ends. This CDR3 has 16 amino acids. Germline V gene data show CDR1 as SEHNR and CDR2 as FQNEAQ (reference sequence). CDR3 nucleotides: TGTGCCAGCAGCCTGGCGCTGGCAGGGGTTAACGACGAGCAGTACTTC. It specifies CASSLALAGVNDEQYF.

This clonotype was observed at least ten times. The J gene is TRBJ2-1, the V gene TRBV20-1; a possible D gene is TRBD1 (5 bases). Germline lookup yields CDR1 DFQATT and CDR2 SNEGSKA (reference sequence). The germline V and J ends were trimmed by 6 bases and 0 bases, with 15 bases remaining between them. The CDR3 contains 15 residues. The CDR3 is CSAPDTSSSYNEQFF. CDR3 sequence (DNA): TGCAGTGCCCCGGACACCTCGAGCTCCTACAATGAGCAGTTCTTC.

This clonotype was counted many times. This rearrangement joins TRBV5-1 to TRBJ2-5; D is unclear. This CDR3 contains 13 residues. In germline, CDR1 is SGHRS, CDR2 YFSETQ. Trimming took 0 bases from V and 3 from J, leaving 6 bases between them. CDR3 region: CASSLGGEETQYF. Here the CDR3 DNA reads TGCGCCAGCAGCTTGGGAGGCGAAGAGACCCAGTACTTC. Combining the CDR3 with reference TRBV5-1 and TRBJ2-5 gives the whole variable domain KAGVTQTPRYLIKTRGQQVTLSCSPISGHRSVSWYQQTPGQGLQFLFEYFSETQRNKGNFPGRFSGRQFSNSRSEMNVSTLELGDSALYLCASSLGGEETQYFGPGTRLLVL.

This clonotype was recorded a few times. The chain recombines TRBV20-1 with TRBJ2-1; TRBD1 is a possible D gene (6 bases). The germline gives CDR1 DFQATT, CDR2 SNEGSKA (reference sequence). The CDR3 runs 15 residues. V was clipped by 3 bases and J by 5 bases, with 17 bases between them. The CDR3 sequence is CSAREDSLLNNEQFF. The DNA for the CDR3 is TGCAGTGCTAGGGAGGACAGCCTTCTTAACAATGAGCAGTTCTTC.

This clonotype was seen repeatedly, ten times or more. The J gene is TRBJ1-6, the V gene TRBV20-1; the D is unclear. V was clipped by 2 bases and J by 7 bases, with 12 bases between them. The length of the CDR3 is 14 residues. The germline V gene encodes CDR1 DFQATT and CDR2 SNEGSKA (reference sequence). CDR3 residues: CSARPGSGNSPLHF. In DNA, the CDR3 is TGCAGTGCTAGACCGGGTTCCGGAAATTCACCCCTCCACTTT.